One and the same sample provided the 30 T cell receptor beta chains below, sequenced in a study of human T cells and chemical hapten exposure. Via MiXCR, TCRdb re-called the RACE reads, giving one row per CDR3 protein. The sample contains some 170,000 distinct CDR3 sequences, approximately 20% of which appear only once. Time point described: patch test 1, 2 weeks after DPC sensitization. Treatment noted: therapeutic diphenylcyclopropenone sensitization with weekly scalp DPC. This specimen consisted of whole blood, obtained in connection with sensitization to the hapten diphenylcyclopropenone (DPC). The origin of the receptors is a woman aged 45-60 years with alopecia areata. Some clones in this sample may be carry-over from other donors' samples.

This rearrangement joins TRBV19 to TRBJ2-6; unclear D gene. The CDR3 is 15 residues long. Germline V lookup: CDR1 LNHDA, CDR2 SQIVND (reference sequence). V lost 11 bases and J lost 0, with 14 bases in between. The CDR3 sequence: CAASAVDSGANVLTF. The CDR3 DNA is TGTGCCGCATCGGCTGTGGACTCTGGGGCCAACGTCCTGACTTTC.

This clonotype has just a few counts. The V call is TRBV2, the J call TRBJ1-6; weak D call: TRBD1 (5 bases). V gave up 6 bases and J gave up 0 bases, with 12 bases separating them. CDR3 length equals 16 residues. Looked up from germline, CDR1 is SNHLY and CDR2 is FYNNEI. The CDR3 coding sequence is TGTGCCAGCAGAGGGACGTTGAGCTCCTATAATTCACCCCTCCACTTT. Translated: CASRGTLSSYNSPLHF.

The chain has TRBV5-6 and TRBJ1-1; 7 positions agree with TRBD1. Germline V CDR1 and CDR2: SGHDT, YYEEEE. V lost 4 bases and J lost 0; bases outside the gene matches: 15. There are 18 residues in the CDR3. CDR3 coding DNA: TGTGCCAGCAGCCCGAGGGGCTGGACAGGCGACATGAACACTGAAGCTTTCTTT. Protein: CASSPRGWTGDMNTEAFF.

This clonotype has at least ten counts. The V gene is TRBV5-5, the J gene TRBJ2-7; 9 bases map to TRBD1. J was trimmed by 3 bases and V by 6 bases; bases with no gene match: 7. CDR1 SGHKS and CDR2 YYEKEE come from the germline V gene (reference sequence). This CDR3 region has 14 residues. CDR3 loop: CASNPTGGFYEQYF. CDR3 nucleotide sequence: TGTGCCAGCAACCCTACAGGGGGCTTCTACGAGCAGTACTTC.

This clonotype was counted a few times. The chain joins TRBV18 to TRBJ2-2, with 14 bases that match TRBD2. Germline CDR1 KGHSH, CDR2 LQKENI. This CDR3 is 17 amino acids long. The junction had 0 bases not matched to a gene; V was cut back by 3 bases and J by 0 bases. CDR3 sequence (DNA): TGTGCCAGCTCACCGGGACTAGCGGGAGCGAACACCGGGGAGCTGTTTTTT. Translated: CASSPGLAGANTGELFF.

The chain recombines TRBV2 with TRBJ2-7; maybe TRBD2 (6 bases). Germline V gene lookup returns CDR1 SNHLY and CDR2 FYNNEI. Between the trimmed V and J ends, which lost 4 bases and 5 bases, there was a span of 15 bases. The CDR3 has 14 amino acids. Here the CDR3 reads CASSVKRRGNEQYF. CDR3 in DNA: TGTGCCAGCAGTGTCAAACGTCGGGGGAACGAGCAGTACTTC.

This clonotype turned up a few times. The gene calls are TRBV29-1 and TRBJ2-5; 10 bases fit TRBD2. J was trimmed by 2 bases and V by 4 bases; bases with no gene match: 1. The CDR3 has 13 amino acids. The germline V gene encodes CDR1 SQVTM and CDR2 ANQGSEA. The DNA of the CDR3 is TGCAGCGTTGTGGGACTAGCGCAAGAGACCCAGTACTTC. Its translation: CSVVGLAQETQYF.

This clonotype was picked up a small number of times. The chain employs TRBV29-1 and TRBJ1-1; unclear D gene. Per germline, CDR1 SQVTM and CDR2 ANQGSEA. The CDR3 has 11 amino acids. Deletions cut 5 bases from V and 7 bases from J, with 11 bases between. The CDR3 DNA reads TGCAGCGTTAAGGAGTCCCTTGAAGCTTTCTTT. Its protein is CSVKESLEAFF.

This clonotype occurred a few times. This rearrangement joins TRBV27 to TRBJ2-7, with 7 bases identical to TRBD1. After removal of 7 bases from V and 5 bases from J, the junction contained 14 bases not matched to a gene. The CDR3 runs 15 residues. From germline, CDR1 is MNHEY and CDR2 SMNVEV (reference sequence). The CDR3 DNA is TGTGCCAGCATTAGACTCGGACAGGAAACCAACGAGCAGTACTTC. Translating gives CASIRLGQETNEQYF.

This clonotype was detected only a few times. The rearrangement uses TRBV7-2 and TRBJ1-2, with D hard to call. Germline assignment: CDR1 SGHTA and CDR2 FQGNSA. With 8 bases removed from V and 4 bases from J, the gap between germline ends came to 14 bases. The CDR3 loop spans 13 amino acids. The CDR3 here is CASASLFLYGYTF. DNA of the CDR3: TGTGCCAGCGCGAGTTTGTTCCTCTATGGCTACACCTTC.

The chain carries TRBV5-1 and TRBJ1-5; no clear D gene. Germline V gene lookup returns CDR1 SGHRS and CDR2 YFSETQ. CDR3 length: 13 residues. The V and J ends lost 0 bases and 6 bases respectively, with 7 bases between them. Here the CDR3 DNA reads TGCGCCAGCAGCTTGGATGGGGTTCAGCCCCAGCATTTT. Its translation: CASSLDGVQPQHF.

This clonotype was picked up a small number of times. CDR3 nucleotides: TGTGCCAGCAGTTTTGGGTACGAGCAGTACTTC. Protein product: CASSFGYEQYF. This chain connects TRBV28 to TRBJ2-7; D is unclear. Germline assignment: CDR1 MDHEN and CDR2 SYDVKM. The ends were cut back, 3 bases at V and 4 bases at J, with 4 bases in the middle. The CDR3 has 11 residues. The full variable domain, rest sourced from reference TRBV28 and TRBJ2-7, is DVKVTQSSRYLVKRTGEKVFLECVQDMDHENMFWYRQDPGLGLRLIYFSYDVKMKEKGDIPEGYSVSREKKERFSLILESASTNQTSMYLCASSFGYEQYFGPGTRLTVT.

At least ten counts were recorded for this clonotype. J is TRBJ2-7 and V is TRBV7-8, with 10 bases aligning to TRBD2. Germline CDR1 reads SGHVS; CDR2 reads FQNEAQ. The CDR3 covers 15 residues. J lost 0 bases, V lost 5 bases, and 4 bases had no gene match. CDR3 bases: TGTGCCAGCAGCCCTGGGACTAGCGCCTCCTACGAGCAGTACTTC. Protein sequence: CASSPGTSASYEQYF. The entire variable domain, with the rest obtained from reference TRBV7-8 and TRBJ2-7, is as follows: GAGVSQSPRYKVAKRGQDVALRCDPISGHVSLFWYQQALGQGPEFLTYFQNEAQLDKSGLPSDRFFAERPEGSVSTLKIQRTQQEDSAVYLCASSPGTSASYEQYFGPGTRLTVT.

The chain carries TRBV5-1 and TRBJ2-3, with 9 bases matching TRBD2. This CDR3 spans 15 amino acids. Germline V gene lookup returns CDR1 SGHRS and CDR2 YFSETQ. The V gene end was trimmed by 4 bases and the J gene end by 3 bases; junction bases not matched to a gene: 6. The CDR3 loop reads CASSRSGSGTDTQYF. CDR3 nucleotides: TGCGCCAGCAGCCGTAGCGGGAGCGGTACAGATACGCAGTATTTT.

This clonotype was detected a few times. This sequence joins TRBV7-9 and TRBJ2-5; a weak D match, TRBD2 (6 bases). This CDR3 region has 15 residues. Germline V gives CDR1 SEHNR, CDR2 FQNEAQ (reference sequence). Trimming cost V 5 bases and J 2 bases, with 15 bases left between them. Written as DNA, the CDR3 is TGTGCCAGCAGCCATGAACATAGCGGACAAGAGACCCAGTACTTC. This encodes CASSHEHSGQETQYF.

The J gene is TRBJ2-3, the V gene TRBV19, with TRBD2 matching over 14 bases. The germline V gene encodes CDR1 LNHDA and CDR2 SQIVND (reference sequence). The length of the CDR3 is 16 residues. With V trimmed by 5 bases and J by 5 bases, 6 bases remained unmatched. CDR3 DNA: TGTGCCAGTAGTCCCGGGACTAGCGGGAGCGGAGATACGCAGTATTTT. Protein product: CASSPGTSGSGDTQYF.

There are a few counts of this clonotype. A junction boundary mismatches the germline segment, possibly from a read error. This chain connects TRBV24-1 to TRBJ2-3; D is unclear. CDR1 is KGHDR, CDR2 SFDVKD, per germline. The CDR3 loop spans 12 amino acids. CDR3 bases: TGCAGGACCTTCCGGGGCACAGATACGCAGTATTTT. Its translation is CRTFRGTDTQYF.

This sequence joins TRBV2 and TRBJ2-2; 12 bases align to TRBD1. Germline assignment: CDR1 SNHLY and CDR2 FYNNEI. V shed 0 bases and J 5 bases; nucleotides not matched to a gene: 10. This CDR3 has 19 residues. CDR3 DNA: TGTGCCAGCAGTGAAGCGCGGCCGGGACAGGGGGCAAGAACCGGGGAGCTGTTTTTT. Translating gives CASSEARPGQGARTGELFF.

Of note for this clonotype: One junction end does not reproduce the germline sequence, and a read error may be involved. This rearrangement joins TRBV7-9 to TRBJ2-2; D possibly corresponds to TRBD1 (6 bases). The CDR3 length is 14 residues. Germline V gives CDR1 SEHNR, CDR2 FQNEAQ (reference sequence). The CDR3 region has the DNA TGTGCCAGCAGGGCGAGGGGGAACAACGGGGAGCTGTTTTTT. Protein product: CASRARGNNGELFF.

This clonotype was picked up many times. The DNA of the CDR3 is TGTGCCAGCAGCCCTCCGGGACTAGCGGGCGGGGAGCTGTTTTTT. The encoded protein is CASSPPGLAGGELFF. The chain employs TRBV11-3 and TRBJ2-2; 12 bases are a match to TRBD2. CDR1 is SGHNT, CDR2 YENEEA, per germline. The CDR3 loop spans 15 amino acids. The ends lost 5 bases at V and 7 bases at J; junction bases unmatched: 5.

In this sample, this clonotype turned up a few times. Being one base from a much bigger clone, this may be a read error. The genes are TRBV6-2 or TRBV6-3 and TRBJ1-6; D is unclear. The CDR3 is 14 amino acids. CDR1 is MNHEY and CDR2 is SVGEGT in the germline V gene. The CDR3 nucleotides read TGTGCCAGCAGCCTTCAAGTAGACCGTTCACCCCTCAACTTT. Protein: CASSLQVDRSPLNF.

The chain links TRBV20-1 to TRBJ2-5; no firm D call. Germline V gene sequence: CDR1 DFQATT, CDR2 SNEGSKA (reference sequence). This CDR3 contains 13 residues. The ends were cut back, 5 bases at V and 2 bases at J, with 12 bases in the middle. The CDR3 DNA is TGCAGTGCTGCGTGGCGGAATCAAGAGACCCAGTACTTC. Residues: CSAAWRNQETQYF.

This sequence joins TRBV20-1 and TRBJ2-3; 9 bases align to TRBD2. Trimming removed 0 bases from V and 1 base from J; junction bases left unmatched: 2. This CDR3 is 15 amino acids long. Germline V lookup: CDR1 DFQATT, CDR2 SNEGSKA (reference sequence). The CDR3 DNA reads TGCAGTGCTAGAGAAATAGCGGGAGGCACAGATACGCAGTATTTT. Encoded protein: CSAREIAGGTDTQYF.

Here the CDR3 DNA reads TGTGCCAGCAGCGAGAATCAGGGGTCAGGGATCCTATACGAGCAGTACTTC. Protein sequence: CASSENQGSGILYEQYF. The chain links TRBV21-1 to TRBJ2-7; the table assigns TRBD1, which was not confirmed against the DNA. TRBV21-1 has pseudogene status. This CDR3 comprises 17 residues.

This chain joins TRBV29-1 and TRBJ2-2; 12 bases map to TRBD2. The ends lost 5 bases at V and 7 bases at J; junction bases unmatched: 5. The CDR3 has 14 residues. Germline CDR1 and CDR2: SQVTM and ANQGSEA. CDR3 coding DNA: TGCAGCGTTAGGACTAGCGGGAACGTCGGGGAGCTGTTTTTT. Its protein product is CSVRTSGNVGELFF.

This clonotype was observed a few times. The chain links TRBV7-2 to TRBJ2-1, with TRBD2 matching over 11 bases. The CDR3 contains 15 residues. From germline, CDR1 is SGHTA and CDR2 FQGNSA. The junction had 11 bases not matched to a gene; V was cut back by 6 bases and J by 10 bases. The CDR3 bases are TGTGCCAGCAGTTTACTAGCGGGAGCTGGGACGGAGCAGTTCTTC. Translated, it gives CASSLLAGAGTEQFF.

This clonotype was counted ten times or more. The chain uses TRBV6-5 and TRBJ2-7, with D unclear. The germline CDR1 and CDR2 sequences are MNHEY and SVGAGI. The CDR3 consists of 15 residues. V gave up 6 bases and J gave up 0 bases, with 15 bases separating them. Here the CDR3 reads CASSPSDASSYEQYF. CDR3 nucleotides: TGTGCCAGCAGCCCCAGCGACGCGAGCTCCTACGAGCAGTACTTC.

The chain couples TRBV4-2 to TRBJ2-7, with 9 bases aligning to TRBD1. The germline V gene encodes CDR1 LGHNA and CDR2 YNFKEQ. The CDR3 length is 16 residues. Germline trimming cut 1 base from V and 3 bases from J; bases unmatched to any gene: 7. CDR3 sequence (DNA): TGTGCCAGCAGCCAAGCCTCGGGACAGGGCTTCTACGAGCAGTACTTC. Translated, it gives CASSQASGQGFYEQYF.

DNA for the CDR3: TGCACCAGCAGCCAAGACCCTAACCCGCGGGACACCGGGGAGCTGTTTTTT. It yields the protein CTSSQDPNPRDTGELFF. The chain is built from TRBV1 and TRBJ2-2; the tabulated D call, TRBD2, remains unverified against the DNA. TRBV1 is assigned pseudogene status. The CDR3 is 17 residues long.

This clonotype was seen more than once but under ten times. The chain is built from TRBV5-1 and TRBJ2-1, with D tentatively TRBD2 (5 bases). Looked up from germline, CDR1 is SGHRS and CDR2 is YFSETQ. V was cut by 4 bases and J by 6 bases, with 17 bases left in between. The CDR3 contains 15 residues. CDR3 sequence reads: CASSILNSEGNEQFF. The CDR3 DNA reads TGCGCCAGCAGCATACTGAACAGTGAGGGCAATGAGCAGTTCTTC.